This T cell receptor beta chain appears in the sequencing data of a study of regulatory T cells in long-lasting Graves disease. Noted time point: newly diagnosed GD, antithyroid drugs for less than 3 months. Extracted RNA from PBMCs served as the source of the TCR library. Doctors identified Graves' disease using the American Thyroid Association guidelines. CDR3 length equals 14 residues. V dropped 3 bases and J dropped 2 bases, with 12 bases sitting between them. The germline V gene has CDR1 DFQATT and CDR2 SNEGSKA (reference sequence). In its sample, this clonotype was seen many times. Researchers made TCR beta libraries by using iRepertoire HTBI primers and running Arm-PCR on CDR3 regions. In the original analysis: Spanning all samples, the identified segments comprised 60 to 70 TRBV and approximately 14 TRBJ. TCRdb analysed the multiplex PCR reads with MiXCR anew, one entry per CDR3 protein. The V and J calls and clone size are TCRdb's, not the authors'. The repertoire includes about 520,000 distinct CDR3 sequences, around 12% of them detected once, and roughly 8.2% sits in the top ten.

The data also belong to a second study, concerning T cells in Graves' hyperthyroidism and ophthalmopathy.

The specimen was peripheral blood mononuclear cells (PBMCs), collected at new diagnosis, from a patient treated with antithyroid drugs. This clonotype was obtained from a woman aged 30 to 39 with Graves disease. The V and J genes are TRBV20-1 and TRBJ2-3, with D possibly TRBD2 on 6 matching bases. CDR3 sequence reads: CSASPASDTDTQYF. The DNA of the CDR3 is TGCAGTGCTAGTCCGGCTAGCGACACAGATACGCAGTATTTT.